The 4 T cell receptor beta chains in this list originate from one sample, sequenced in a study of T cell clonotyping in hematopoietic cell transplantation. Some clones are missing from TCRdb's copy, which holds only in-frame ones; the method was immunoSEQ multiplex PCR. The sample comprises some 40,000 clones, 85% of which are singletons, and approximately 3% rests with the top ten. Time point indicated: recipient sample about 28 days before transplant, after cytoreduction. Sequenced material: peripheral blood mononuclear cells, taken before stem cell transplant. These receptors came from a man between 60 and 70 years old with acute myeloid leukemia. Some clones in this sample may be carry-over from other donors' samples.

The sample holds one count of this clone. The chain uses TRBV4-3 and TRBJ1-1, with D possibly being TRBD1 (5 bases). Between the trimmed V and J ends, which lost 0 bases and 5 bases, there was a span of 13 bases. The length of the CDR3 is 15 residues. CDR1 is LGHNA, CDR2 YSLEER, per germline. The CDR3 region has the DNA TGCGCCAGCAGCCAAGATCCCCGACAGAGGACTGAAGCTTTCTTT. This encodes CASSQDPRQRTEAFF.

The chain joins TRBV21-1 to TRBJ1-2. TRBV21-1 is a known pseudogene. This CDR3 spans 16 amino acids. CDR3 protein: CASSKIGGRANYGYTF. The CDR3 nucleotides are TGTGCCAGCAGCAAAATCGGCGGACGAGCTAACTATGGCTACACCTTC.

The rearrangement links TRBV4-1 to TRBJ2-5; 8 bases map to TRBD1. Losses at the gene ends were 0 bases for V and 1 base for J; bases not matched to a gene: 1. This CDR3 contains 15 residues. Germline V gene sequence: CDR1 MGHRA, CDR2 YSYEKL. CDR3: CASSQDGQGQETQYF. The CDR3, as DNA: TGCGCCAGCAGCCAAGATGGACAGGGCCAAGAGACCCAGTACTTC.

The chain recombines TRBV6-5 with TRBJ2-7; TRBD1 matches at 8 bases. V lost 2 bases to trimming and J lost 2 bases; unmatched junction nucleotides: 5. Germline V CDR1 and CDR2: MNHEY, SVGAGI. The CDR3 has 15 amino acids. CDR3 amino acids: CASSYLGTGPYEQYF. The CDR3 DNA sequence: TGTGCCAGCAGTTACCTCGGGACAGGACCCTACGAGCAGTACTTC.